The text below deals with one T cell receptor (beta chain). Its antigen is currently not known. Within one base of it there is no much larger clone, and no base qualities were kept. This sample was included in a study of cytomegalovirus exposure and HLA in healthy donors (dated by TCRdb to the late 2010s). Background for the entire study: According to an earlier analysis of 450 to 650 of the donors, 150 million to 200 million T cells yielded some 120 million unique TCR beta sequences and 276 Gb of sequence data. An early release covering roughly 600 HLA-typed donors comprised roughly 300 gigabases of sequencing data and around 86 million unique TCR sequences. Of the 300 to 450 genotyped donors, 75% to 85% were placed in the genetic ancestry cluster associated with self-reported Caucasian donors. The study aimed to test whether cataloging public T cell receptors could reveal signatures of past pathogen exposure. The T cell repertoires of 700 or so subjects were profiled by immunosequencing and related to cytomegalovirus serostatus. Besides the first cohort of 666 subjects, a separate validation cohort made up of 90 to 150 different subjects was used. To predict cytomegalovirus infection status, the study brought together high-throughput TCR immunosequencing, statistical association of individual TCRs with disease status, and machine learning. A later analysis re-examined previously published TCR beta repertoires from just over 650 donors and added high-resolution HLA genotyping to investigate patterns of TCR occurrence. In the later analysis, no new phenotypic data were used to find candidate immune exposures; instead, reliance was placed on TCR beta sequences and their occurrence across donors. To decide whether each TCR beta V gene segment behaved as functional or pseudogenic, an earlier analysis of fewer than 750 of the donors relied on high-throughput TCR beta sequencing. Alongside the repertoire data, information on donor age, sex, ethnicity and CMV serostatus was compiled. In a later genetic analysis, genome-wide SNP genotypes for 398 of the 666 donors were used, and that subset was treated as a discovery cohort. All discovery cohort repertoires had been generated using a single sequencing platform. Class I and class II HLA loci were covered by the typing at four-digit resolution. The number of donors typed differed by locus, with roughly 629-640 for A, B, C, DRB1 and DQB1, roughly 520 for DQA1, 606 for DPA1, and roughly 450 for DPB1. Roughly 5 DR-DQ haplotypes were treated as single units for association and clustering because of strong linkage in the cohort. Across some 400 genotyped donors of the cohort, an average of approximately 200,000 unique TCR beta nucleotide sequences per donor were sequenced, and 15% to 20% of those sequences were non-productive.

Library method: the immunoSEQ multiplex PCR assay. For the multiplex PCR, a mixture combining 60 forward primers for TCR Vbeta segments and 13 reverse primers for TCR Jbeta segments was used. The CDR3 region of rearranged TCR beta genes was amplified from genomic DNA by a multiplex PCR assay. The amplified TCR beta libraries were sequenced on the Illumina HiSeq System as 87-base-pair reads. Per the original workflow: In a later analysis, tens of millions of unique TCR beta chains were counted across the 500 to 850 repertoires, and around 10 million of these chains were shared by at least two donors. To remove PCR and sequencing errors, raw reads were error-corrected and collapsed into unique sequences using a nearest-neighbor algorithm that merged closely related sequences. To assign V, D and J gene segments, CDR3 sequences were aligned to IMGT reference sequences. For a sequence to be retained, a match of at least six nucleotides to both a V gene segment and a J gene segment was required. A rearrangement was called productive if the CDR3 had no stop codons and remained in frame with V and J, and every other rearrangement was called non-productive. CDR3 was defined according to IMGT convention as the region running from the second conserved V-encoded cysteine to the conserved J-encoded phenylalanine. The earlier analysis of 450 to 750 of the donors excluded any sequence lacking an unambiguous match to a single V gene segment. An earlier analysis of several hundred of the donors called V segments functional above 56.7% productive rearrangements and segregating when the between-donor standard deviation exceeded 5%. To diagnose cytomegalovirus status from the catalog of TCR beta chain sequences, a statistical classification framework was built. A later analysis assigned V and J genes by comparing TCR nucleotide sequences with IMGT/GENE-DB human TR gene sequences. Using the TCRdist pipeline, a later analysis assigned CDR3 sequences along with most-parsimonious VDJ recombination scenarios. In a later analysis, each TCR beta chain was defined by its CDR3 amino acid sequence together with its V-gene family, and reads lacking a unique V-gene family were excluded. In a later analysis, approximately 590 highly shared, low-generation-probability nucleotide sequences were removed to address suspected cross-contamination and a sequencing artifact. In a later analysis, a clonal expansion index for each public chain was calculated from normalized within-repertoire ranks of inferred template counts. In a later analysis, generation probabilities were computed using a VDJ recombination model fitted to out-of-frame rearrangements, and the results were checked against IGoR. In a later analysis, hypergeometric tests were used to score TCR-TCR, TCR-HLA and TCR-CMV co-occurrence, with a repertoire-size bias correction applied to TCR pairs. A later analysis estimated false discovery rates by permuting HLA or CMV assignments 20 times. A later analysis grouped co-occurring TCRs with DBSCAN, adding TCRdist sequence similarity when clustering within HLA-allele-positive subsets. Repertoires with fewer than 30,000 or more than 120,000 public chains were left out of co-occurrence clustering, as were about five repertoires with anomalous nucleotide sharing. TCRdb took this table from immuneACCESS and kept in-frame rearrangements with V and J called. Such tables lack part of the clones; where checked against another copy, unresolved V genes explain under half of the gap, and the rest is unexplained. That table gives V, J and clone size, and the DNA gave D and trimming. A total of over 100,000 clones appear in this sample, less than 80% of them only once. Of the sample, around 2.2% is held by the ten largest clones.

Beyond this particular receptor, the publication reports: Compared with the approximately 670-donor mean, donors in an Asian-associated ancestry cluster had fewer N-insertions in productive TCRs, according to a later genetic analysis. For the cohort, immune exposure information was limited to CMV serostatus. The classifier was reported to diagnose cytomegalovirus status with high specificity and sensitivity in both the original and validation cohorts. A few of the identified cytomegalovirus-associated TCR beta chains were confirmed in vitro to be specific for cytomegalovirus antigens. This cohort had only TCR beta chains sequenced, and the lack of alpha or paired-chain data limited which features could be detected. A later analysis reported that several top co-occurrence clusters appeared linked to parvovirus B19, influenza, CMV and Epstein-Barr virus. It was suggested by the authors that the approach could potentially be generalized to other disease states and immunological phenotypes. In a later analysis, TCR association rates were found to vary across HLA loci, with the most associated TCRs seen for DRB1 alleles and the fewest for HLA-C alleles. Some IMGT-functional V segments, including TRBV6-2 and TRBV6-3, could not be distinguished by the 87-base-pair reads and were therefore excluded. Because counts were too low, about 18 rarely observed V segments, including chromosome 9 orphons, were excluded from the earlier analysis of about 500 of the donors. Specific HLA alleles were associated with over 15,000 TCR beta sequences at a false discovery rate of 0.05 in a later analysis. In a later analysis, HLA-associated TCR beta chains showed more clonal expansion and lower generation probabilities than non-associated chains that were equally common. Across donors, most TCR sequences were observed very rarely, whereas some public TCRs were present in many individuals. Linkage disequilibrium might explain the correlated functional status among segregating V segments, but an unknown experimental factor could not be excluded. The presence/absence analyses assumed that sequencing depth was roughly uniform across donors, and that assumption may not be true. Broadly in line with IMGT annotations, most TCR beta V segments showed up in productive rearrangements about 87% or about 30% of the time in an earlier analysis of some 590 of the donors. A later genetic analysis associated a missense DCLRE1C variant with V-gene and J-gene trimming of TCR beta chains, and an independent cohort replicated the association. A further reported finding was that TCR beta sequences accurately predicted the HLA-A and HLA-B alleles for most subjects in the first cohort. Because HLA typing was unavailable for some donors at each locus, only the typed subset was used in association tests. When HLA alleles, especially DR and DQ, strongly co-occurred, attributing TCR associations to individual alleles was difficult. In the study, about 150 TCR beta chains were listed as associated with cytomegalovirus. The sequencing pipeline was judged likely to have produced a cluster of highly shared sequence variants as a technical artifact. Most CMV-associated TCR beta chains appeared to be HLA-restricted in a later analysis, and the HLA associations seemed to be driven largely by CMV exposure.

The cohort consisted of some 730 healthy bone marrow donors. At the time of sampling, all cohort members were nominally healthy, though unrecorded immune exposures were likely present. The donor tested CMV seronegative and was one of the 352 seronegative cohort members. Every donor gave a peripheral blood sample, and the peripheral blood mononuclear cells from that sample were used for TCR beta sequencing. The Qiagen DNeasy Blood Extraction Kit was used to extract genomic DNA from the blood cell samples. The germline V gene sets CDR1 to SGHTA and CDR2 to FQGNSA. The CDR3 contains 13 residues, cysteine and phenylalanine counted. The DNA shown is the 39-base CDR3, in frame from base 1. Trimmed from V: 2 bases; trimmed from J: 7 bases; junction bases lacking a gene match: 3.

The V and J genes are TRBV7-2 and TRBJ2-7; 9 central bases correspond to TRBD2. This clonotype was sampled from a woman aged 30 to 39 in good health and CMV-seronegative. Input material: PBMCs. The sequence in DNA is TGTGCCAGCAGCTTACCGAGCGGGAGGGAGCAGTACTTC. It encodes CASSLPSGREQYF.